This T cell receptor (beta chain) was recorded in a study of blood T cell repertoires in COVID-19. For the study at large: Sites across the United States, Italy and Spain contributed samples from acute and convalescent COVID-19.

This table comes from immunoSEQ multiplex PCR, and its TCRdb copy is limited to in-frame clones, with some not included. The data show fewer than 200,000 clones, 80% to 90% seen once. Germline V gives CDR1 KGHSH, CDR2 LQKENI. The CDR3 contains 13 residues. V lost 3 bases to trimming and J lost 4 bases, with 9 bases between them. The receptor was derived from a man younger than 35 who had recovered from COVID-19. The gene calls are TRBV18 and TRBJ2-5; D may be TRBD2 (6 bases). The sample was peripheral blood. CDR3 region: CASSPAGGETQYF. The DNA for the CDR3 is TGTGCCAGCTCACCCGCCGGGGGAGAGACCCAGTACTTC. Full variable domain (remainder filled in from reference TRBV18 and TRBJ2-5): NAGVMQNPRHLVRRRGQEARLRCSPMKGHSHVYWYRQLPEEGLKFMVYLQKENIIDESGMPKERFSAEFPKEGPSILRIQQVVRGDSAAYFCASSPAGGETQYFGPGTRLLVL.